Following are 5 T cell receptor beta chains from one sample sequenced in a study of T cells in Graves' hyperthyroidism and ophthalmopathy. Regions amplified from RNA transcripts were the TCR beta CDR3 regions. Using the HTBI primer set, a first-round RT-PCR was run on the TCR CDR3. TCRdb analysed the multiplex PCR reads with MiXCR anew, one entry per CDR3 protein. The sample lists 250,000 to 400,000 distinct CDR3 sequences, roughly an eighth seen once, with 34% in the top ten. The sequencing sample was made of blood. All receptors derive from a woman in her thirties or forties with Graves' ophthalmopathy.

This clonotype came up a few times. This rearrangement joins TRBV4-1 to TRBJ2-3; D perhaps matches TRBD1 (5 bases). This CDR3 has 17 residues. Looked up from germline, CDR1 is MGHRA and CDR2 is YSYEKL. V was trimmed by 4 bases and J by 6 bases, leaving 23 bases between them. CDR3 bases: TGCGCCAGCAGCCCCCTCGGGCGTGCAGGGTCCAAGGATACGCAGTATTTT. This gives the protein CASSPLGRAGSKDTQYF.

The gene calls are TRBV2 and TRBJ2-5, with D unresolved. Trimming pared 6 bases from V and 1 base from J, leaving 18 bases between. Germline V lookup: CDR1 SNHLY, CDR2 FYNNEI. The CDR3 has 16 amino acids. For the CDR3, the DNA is TGTGCCAGCAGCTTATTTCCGGAGAAAACCCAAGAGACCCAGTACTTC. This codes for CASSLFPEKTQETQYF.

As DNA, the CDR3 is TGCAGTGCTAGAGGGGGTCCTGCGGGCCAGTACTTC. Translation: CSARGGPAGQYF. The V and J genes are TRBV20-1 and TRBJ2-7, with D possibly matching TRBD2 (5 bases). Germline V gene sequence: CDR1 DFQATT, CDR2 SNEGSKA (reference sequence). Trimming cost V 1 base and J 10 bases, with 14 bases left between them. The CDR3 length is 12 residues.

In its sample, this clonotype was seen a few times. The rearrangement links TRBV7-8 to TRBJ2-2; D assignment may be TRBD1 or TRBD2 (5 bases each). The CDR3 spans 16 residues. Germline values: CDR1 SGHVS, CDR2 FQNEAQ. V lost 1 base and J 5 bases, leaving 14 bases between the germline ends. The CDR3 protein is CASSLGRGSSTGELFF. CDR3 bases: TGTGCCAGCAGCTTAGGCCGGGGCAGTTCTACCGGGGAGCTGTTTTTT.

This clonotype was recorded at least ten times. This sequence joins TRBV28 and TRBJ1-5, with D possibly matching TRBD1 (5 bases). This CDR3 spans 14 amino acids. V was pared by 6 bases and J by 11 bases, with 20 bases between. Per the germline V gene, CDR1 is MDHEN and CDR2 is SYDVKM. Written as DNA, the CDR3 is TGTGCCAGCAGCCCTTCCGGAGGGACCTCAGCCCAGCATTTT. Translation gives CASSPSGGTSAQHF.